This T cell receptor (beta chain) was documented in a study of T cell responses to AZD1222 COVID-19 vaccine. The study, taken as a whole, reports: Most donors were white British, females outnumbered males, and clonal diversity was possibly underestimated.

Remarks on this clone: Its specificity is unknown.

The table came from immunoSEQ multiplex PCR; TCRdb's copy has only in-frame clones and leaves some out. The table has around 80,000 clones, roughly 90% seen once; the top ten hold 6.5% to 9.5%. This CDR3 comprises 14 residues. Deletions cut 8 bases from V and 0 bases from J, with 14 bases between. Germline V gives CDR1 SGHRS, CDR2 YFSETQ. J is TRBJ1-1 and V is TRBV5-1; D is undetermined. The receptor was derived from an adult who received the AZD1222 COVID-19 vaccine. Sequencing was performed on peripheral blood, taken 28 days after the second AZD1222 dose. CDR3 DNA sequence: TGCGCCAGTAAGAGGTTCATCCTGAACACTGAAGCTTTCTTT. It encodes CASKRFILNTEAFF.